This T cell receptor (beta chain) came from a study of early T cells in non-severe SARS-CoV-2 infection. This clonotype came up many times. Via MiXCR, TCRdb re-called the 5' RACE reads, giving one row per CDR3 protein. In the table there are about 60,000 distinct CDR3 sequences, about 12% of which are singletons. This CDR3 region has 11 residues. V was trimmed by 4 bases and J by 15 bases, leaving 12 bases between them. The chain is built from TRBV12-3 or TRBV12-4 and TRBJ2-2; D remains unclear. The sequencing input was whole blood. The sequence was collected from an adult who was a healthcare worker with PCR-confirmed SARS-CoV-2 infection or an uninfected control (not recorded which). CDR3 bases: TGTGCCAGCAGTTCGGAGCGTGTGGTGTTTTTT. Translating it yields CASSSERVVFF.